A single sample is the source of the 18 T cell receptor beta chains below, sequenced in a study of shared clonotypes between healthy human individuals. The assay was immunoSEQ multiplex PCR, and TCRdb's table has in-frame clones only and misses some. The sample has about 690,000 clones, 90% seen once. The material sequenced was memory CD8+ T cells from PBMCs. Specified subset: CD45RO+ cells pooled with CCR7-negative TemRA cells. The receptor source for this set is a man between 18 and 35 years old in good health. Some clones in this sample may be carry-over from other donors' samples.

The J gene is TRBJ1-2, the V gene TRBV5-1; tentative D call: TRBD1 (5 bases). Trimming stripped 4 bases from V and 3 bases from J, with 13 bases between. CDR1 is SGHRS and CDR2 is YFSETQ in the germline V gene. The CDR3 contains 14 residues. The CDR3 DNA reads TGCGCCAGCAGCCCGCGGTGGGGGGACTATGGCTACACCTTC. Translating it yields CASSPRWGDYGYTF.

This sequence joins TRBV13 and TRBJ2-7; 10 bases match TRBD2. The trim removed 5 bases at V and 2 bases at J, leaving 6 bases unmatched. This CDR3 is 15 amino acids long. Germline V gives CDR1 PRHDT, CDR2 FYEKMQ (reference sequence). CDR3 loop: CASSAGLAVAYEQYF. CDR3 bases: TGTGCCAGCAGCGCCGGACTAGCGGTCGCCTACGAGCAGTACTTC.

This chain joins TRBV29-1 and TRBJ2-1; 13 nucleotides agree with TRBD2. Looked up from germline, CDR1 is SQVTM and CDR2 is ANQGSEA. J was trimmed by 9 bases and V by 8 bases; bases with no gene match: 7. The CDR3 extends over 13 amino acids. This CDR3 reads CSPRLAGGGEQFF. As DNA, the CDR3 is TGCAGCCCCCGACTAGCGGGAGGAGGTGAGCAGTTCTTC.

The chain is built from TRBV19 and TRBJ2-7, with 7 bases identical to TRBD2. The trim removed 3 bases at V and 3 bases at J, leaving 26 bases unmatched. Germline V gene sequence: CDR1 LNHDA, CDR2 SQIVND (reference sequence). The CDR3 loop spans 21 amino acids. The CDR3 DNA reads as TGTGCCAGTAGTATCCCACCCCGGGGGGAAGAGGGAAGTGAGGGCATCTACGAGCAGTACTTC. Translating it yields CASSIPPRGEEGSEGIYEQYF.

This sequence joins TRBV19 and TRBJ2-1; TRBD2 is a possible D gene (5 bases). The CDR3 sequence is 14 residues long. V was clipped by 3 bases and J by 6 bases, with 12 bases between them. Germline V gives CDR1 LNHDA, CDR2 SQIVND (reference sequence). The CDR3 region is CASSILAEGNEQFF. The CDR3 DNA follows: TGTGCCAGTAGTATTCTAGCTGAGGGCAATGAGCAGTTCTTC.

This clone appeared a single time. Its ends do not fully match the called genes, so a read error is possible. V gene TRBV28 combines with J gene TRBJ2-4; 7 bases match TRBD2. The CDR3 spans 13 residues. Germline V gives CDR1 MDHEN, CDR2 SYDVKM. For the CDR3, the DNA is TGTGCCAGCAGTTTATCGACTAGCAGGAGAGCATTATTC. Protein product: CASSLSTSRRALF.

Here the CDR3 reads CASSIRTRRQGPTLNTEAFF. DNA of the CDR3: TGTGCCAGTAGTATAAGGACAAGACGGCAGGGCCCCACCTTGAACACTGAAGCTTTCTTT. This sequence joins TRBV19 and TRBJ1-1, with D possibly TRBD1 on 5 matching bases. Trimming removed 2 bases from V and 0 bases from J, with 25 bases in between. The CDR3 loop spans 20 amino acids. Looked up from germline, CDR1 is LNHDA and CDR2 is SQIVND (reference sequence).

The chain employs TRBV9 and TRBJ2-7; a possible D gene is TRBD1 (5 bases). This CDR3 has 15 amino acids. In germline, CDR1 is SGDLS, CDR2 YYNGEE. V was shortened by 2 bases and J by 1 base, with 13 bases between the two germline ends. The DNA of the CDR3 is TGTGCCAGCAGCGTTTTCAGGGATTTTTCCTACGAGCAGTACTTC. Translated, it gives CASSVFRDFSYEQYF.

As to this clone: Different DNA sequences within this sample yield the same CDR3. The chain has TRBV29-1 and TRBJ2-2; D is unresolved. Trimming shortened V by 5 bases and J by 2 bases, and 9 bases separated the two germline ends. Germline loops: CDR1 SQVTM, CDR2 ANQGSEA. CDR3 length: 13 amino acids. This CDR3 is CSVSRPNTGELFF. The CDR3 region has the DNA TGCAGCGTTTCCAGGCCAAACACCGGGGAGCTGTTTTTT.

About this clone itself: Additional DNA sequences in this sample encode the identical CDR3. The chain has TRBV7-9 and TRBJ2-1; TRBD1 agrees at 12 bases. V was clipped by 3 bases and J by 7 bases; unmatched bases: 4. CDR1 is SEHNR and CDR2 is FQNEAQ in the germline V gene (reference sequence). This CDR3 spans 15 amino acids. The DNA for the CDR3 is TGTGCCAGCAGCTTGGGACAGGGGGCGCGAAATGAGCAGTTCTTC. It encodes CASSLGQGARNEQFF.

V and J are TRBV27 and TRBJ1-4; D gene uncertain. The CDR3 is made up of 16 amino acids. Germline V gives CDR1 MNHEY, CDR2 SMNVEV (reference sequence). Between the trimmed V and J ends, which lost 2 bases and 0 bases, there was a span of 10 bases. The CDR3 bases are TGTGCCAGCAGTTTAGACATTTTCGCAACTAATGAAAAACTGTTTTTT. Translating it yields CASSLDIFATNEKLFF.

The chain links TRBV19 to TRBJ2-2; 9 bases agree with TRBD1. The CDR3 has 15 amino acids. V gave up 5 bases and J gave up 3 bases; unmatched junction bases: 4. The germline V gene encodes CDR1 LNHDA and CDR2 SQIVND (reference sequence). CDR3 protein: CASSLGTGYTGELFF. Written as DNA, the CDR3 is TGTGCCAGTAGTCTCGGGACAGGGTACACCGGGGAGCTGTTTTTT.

The gene calls are TRBV21-1 and TRBJ1-1; the table gives TRBD1 as D, unverified against the DNA. TRBV21-1 is classified as a pseudogene. The CDR3 is 16 residues long. CDR3 nucleotide sequence: TGTGCCAGCAGCAAAGAGGGGGACCTAAAGGAGGCTGAAGCTTTCTTT. Encoded protein: CASSKEGDLKEAEAFF.

The CDR3 coding sequence is TGTGCCAGCAGGCCTAGCGGAATAGCTTGGAATGAGCAGTTCTTC. Protein sequence: CASRPSGIAWNEQFF. The rearrangement uses TRBV6-1 and TRBJ2-1, with 7 nucleotides matching TRBD2. Germline assignment: CDR1 MNHNS and CDR2 SASEGT. Losses at the gene ends were 6 bases for V and 7 bases for J; bases not matched to a gene: 12. This CDR3 is 15 amino acids long.

V usage is TRBV12-5 and J usage is TRBJ1-1; D not resolved. Trimming cost V 5 bases and J 4 bases, with 8 bases left between them. This CDR3 has 12 residues. The V gene's germline CDR1 is LGHNT and CDR2 FRNRAP. This chain's CDR3 is CASGPKGTEAFF. The CDR3, as DNA: TGTGCTAGTGGTCCGAAGGGCACTGAAGCTTTCTTT.

A single count supports this clone. J is TRBJ1-1 and V is TRBV28, with D perhaps matching TRBD1 (5 bases). V was shortened by 6 bases and J by 0 bases, with 11 bases between the two germline ends. CDR3 length: 14 residues. Germline-derived CDR1 and CDR2 are MDHEN and SYDVKM. CDR3 protein: CASSRDGMNTEAFF. CDR3 bases: TGTGCCAGCAGCCGGGACGGCATGAACACTGAAGCTTTCTTT.

The chain carries TRBV27 and TRBJ1-2, with D uncertain. CDR3 size: 13 residues. The ends were cut back, 4 bases at V and 6 bases at J, with 12 bases in the middle. CDR1 and CDR2 from the germline V gene are MNHEY and SMNVEV (reference sequence). CDR3 protein: CASSYARWNGYTF. The CDR3 nucleotides are TGTGCCAGCAGTTACGCCCGTTGGAATGGCTACACCTTC.

The rearrangement joins TRBV5-5 to TRBJ1-5, with D uncertain. The CDR3 is 14 amino acids. The germline V and J ends were trimmed by 2 bases and 0 bases, with 6 bases remaining between them. The germline V gene has CDR1 SGHKS and CDR2 YYEKEE (reference sequence). This chain's CDR3 is CASSFGYSNQPQHF. As DNA, the CDR3 is TGTGCCAGCAGCTTTGGGTATAGCAATCAGCCCCAGCATTTT.